These 16 T cell receptor beta chains were all obtained from the same sample, sequenced in a study of cytomegalovirus exposure and HLA in healthy donors. PCR primers comprised 60 Vbeta and 13 Jbeta primers. Clones were sequenced by immunoSEQ multiplex PCR, and TCRdb holds only the in-frame ones, with some missing. The data contain 130,000 or so clones, just under 75% of them singletons. Specimen: PBMCs. Receptors originate from a man aged 35 to 55 in good health and CMV-seropositive.

The rearrangement links TRBV2 to TRBJ2-1, with TRBD2 matching 9 bases. This CDR3 has 15 residues. Germline V gene lookup returns CDR1 SNHLY and CDR2 FYNNEI. V lost 4 bases and J lost 7; bases outside the gene matches: 8. DNA of the CDR3: TGTGCCAGCAGTGGATTAGCGGGGGTGTCTAATGAGCAGTTCTTC. Translating gives CASSGLAGVSNEQFF. The full variable domain, its missing parts supplied by reference TRBV2 and TRBJ2-1, is EPEVTQTPSHQVTQMGQEVILRCVPISNHLYFYWYRQILGQKVEFLVSFYNNEISEKSEIFDDQFSVERPDGSNFTLKIRSTKLEDSAMYFCASSGLAGVSNEQFFGPGTRLTVL.

On this clone itself: The germline gene is not matched at one end of the junction; a read error may be the cause. The chain joins TRBV7-7 to TRBJ2-1; 7 positions agree with TRBD2. Germline values: CDR1 SSHAT, CDR2 FNYEAQ (reference sequence). This CDR3 spans 13 amino acids. CDR3 sequence (DNA): TGTGCTAGCAGCTTAGCGGGCAGGGTGGAGCAGTTCTTC. This sequence encodes CASSLAGRVEQFF.

The rearrangement links TRBV16 to TRBJ2-3; 8 bases align to TRBD2. The CDR3 loop spans 15 amino acids. CDR1 and CDR2 (germline): KGHSY, FQNENV. J gave up 6 bases and V 0 bases, and 5 bases lay outside the gene matches. CDR3 bases: TGTGCCAGCAGCCAATCGGGCGGGAGGACGGATACGCAGTATTTT. Translation gives CASSQSGGRTDTQYF.

V and J are TRBV7-6 and TRBJ2-1; TRBD2 aligns across 8 bases. This CDR3 region has 15 residues. Unmatched junction bases numbered 9, after V lost 5 bases and J lost 6 bases. Germline loops: CDR1 SGHVS, CDR2 FNYEAQ. CDR3 amino acids: CASSPRSGMGNEQFF. CDR3 bases: TGTGCCAGCAGCCCACGTAGCGGGATGGGCAATGAGCAGTTCTTC. Together with reference TRBV7-6 and TRBJ2-1, the CDR3 gives the full variable domain: GAGVSQSPRYKVTKRGQDVALRCDPISGHVSLYWYRQALGQGPEFLTYFNYEAQQDKSGLPNDRFSAERPEGSISTLTIQRTEQRDSAMYRCASSPRSGMGNEQFFGPGTRLTVL.

The J gene is TRBJ1-4, the V gene TRBV15; D perhaps matches TRBD1 (5 bases). The CDR3 length is 16 residues. Germline V CDR1 and CDR2: LNHNV, YYDKDF (reference sequence). Trimming left V 1 base short and J 0 bases short, with 9 bases between. This CDR3 is CATSRGGSATNEKLFF. Here the CDR3 DNA reads TGTGCCACCAGCAGAGGGGGCTCTGCAACTAATGAAAAACTGTTTTTT.

The chain couples TRBV30 to TRBJ2-4, with TRBD1 matching 9 bases. Trimming removed 2 bases from V and 0 bases from J; junction bases left unmatched: 11. CDR1 and CDR2 from the germline V gene are GTSNPN and SVGIG (reference sequence). The CDR3 covers 18 residues. CDR3 loop: CAWSIRTGAPLAKNIQYF. The DNA for the CDR3 is TGTGCCTGGAGTATTAGGACAGGGGCTCCCTTAGCCAAAAACATTCAGTACTTC.

The chain couples TRBV15 to TRBJ1-3; D is ambiguous. Trimming shortened V by 2 bases and J by 2 bases, and 13 bases separated the two germline ends. Germline V gene data show CDR1 as LNHNV and CDR2 as YYDKDF (reference sequence). This CDR3 spans 16 amino acids. The CDR3 bases are TGTGCCACCAGCAGACGCGCGGGAGTCACTGGAAACACCATATATTTT. It specifies CATSRRAGVTGNTIYF.

This clone was counted only a few times. J is TRBJ2-3 and V is TRBV15; the match to TRBD2 covers 10 bases. This CDR3 comprises 16 residues. The junction had 3 bases not matched to a gene; V was cut back by 1 base and J by 2 bases. Germline V gene sequence: CDR1 LNHNV, CDR2 YYDKDF (reference sequence). DNA for the CDR3: TGTGCCACCAGCAGAGGGACTAGCGGATCCACAGATACGCAGTATTTT. Translation gives CATSRGTSGSTDTQYF.

Here the CDR3 reads CASRVCPVQRHSNTGELFF. The CDR3 DNA reads as TGTGCCAGCAGAGTATGCCCTGTCCAGAGGCATTCGAACACCGGGGAGCTGTTTTTT. This rearrangement joins TRBV21-1 to TRBJ2-2; the D call in the table, TRBD2, was not verified against the DNA. TRBV21-1 is a pseudogene. This CDR3 contains 19 residues.

The chain combines TRBV19 with TRBJ1-5; 7 bases are shared with TRBD1. This CDR3 region has 15 residues. CDR1 is LNHDA, CDR2 SQIVND, per germline (reference sequence). The junction had 17 bases not matched to a gene; V was cut back by 9 bases and J by 9 bases. The CDR3 DNA is TGTGCCAGCCAGAACGACAGGGTGAGGGTAGGGCCCCAGCATTTT. This translates into CASQNDRVRVGPQHF.

V usage is TRBV6-5 and J usage is TRBJ1-3; the match to TRBD1 covers 8 bases. Trimming cost V 6 bases and J 1 base; bases outside gene matches: 5. In germline, CDR1 is MNHEY, CDR2 SVGAGI. This CDR3 region has 15 residues. Here the CDR3 DNA reads TGTGCCAGCAGGCAGGGGGCTGGGTCTGGAAACACCATATATTTT. Residues: CASRQGAGSGNTIYF.

This clone was seen just once. This chain joins TRBV7-9 and TRBJ2-3; D is perhaps TRBD2 (6 bases). V was cut by 2 bases and J by 2 bases, with 17 bases left in between. The length of the CDR3 is 17 residues. Germline CDR1 reads SEHNR; CDR2 reads FQNEAQ (reference sequence). CDR3 sequence reads: CASSLRIRDSVTDTQYF. The CDR3 coding sequence is TGTGCCAGCAGCTTACGAATTAGGGACTCTGTCACAGATACGCAGTATTTT. The full variable domain, rest sourced from reference TRBV7-9 and TRBJ2-3, is DTGVSQNPRHKITKRGQNVTFRCDPISEHNRLYWYRQTLGQGPEFLTYFQNEAQLEKSRLLSDRFSAERPKGSFSTLEIQRTEQGDSAMYLCASSLRIRDSVTDTQYFGPGTRLTVL.

This chain joins TRBV28 and TRBJ2-1; 10 bases align to TRBD2. The length of the CDR3 is 15 residues. Trimming took 7 bases from V and 4 from J; bases not matched to a gene: 7. The germline V gene has CDR1 MDHEN and CDR2 SYDVKM. The CDR3 bases are TGTGCCAGCACCCGTAGCGGGGGGTTTTACAATGAGCAGTTCTTC. Translated: CASTRSGGFYNEQFF.

The rearrangement joins TRBV28 to TRBJ2-5; 7 bases agree with TRBD2. Trimming cost V 6 bases and J 4 bases; bases outside gene matches: 11. This CDR3 has 15 amino acids. The germline V gene encodes CDR1 MDHEN and CDR2 SYDVKM. This chain's CDR3 is CASSLVRAGRETQYF. The CDR3 DNA follows: TGTGCCAGCAGCCTAGTAAGAGCGGGACGAGAGACCCAGTACTTC.

In its sample, this clone was seen a few times. This chain connects TRBV27 to TRBJ2-7, with a possible D match to TRBD1 (5 bases). V was clipped by 5 bases and J by 6 bases, with 17 bases between them. Germline CDR1 reads MNHEY; CDR2 reads SMNVEV (reference sequence). This CDR3 spans 14 amino acids. DNA of the CDR3: TGTGCCAGCAGTCAGGGCTCCCTTGTCGCCGAGCAGTACTTC. Protein: CASSQGSLVAEQYF.

V usage is TRBV5-1 and J usage is TRBJ1-3; D is perhaps TRBD1 (5 bases). CDR1 and CDR2 (germline): SGHRS, YFSETQ. V lost 4 bases and J lost 0, with 11 bases in between. This CDR3 comprises 15 residues. The CDR3 reads CASSQQGSSGNTIYF. DNA for the CDR3: TGCGCCAGCAGCCAGCAGGGTAGCTCTGGAAACACCATATATTTT.